Listed here are 14 T cell receptor beta chains from one sample, sequenced in a study of blood T cell repertoires in COVID-19. TCRdb keeps only in-frame clones here, not all; method: immunoSEQ multiplex PCR. The sample holds 150,000 or so clones, roughly 88% seen once. The sample comprised PBMCs or T cells enriched from blood (not recorded which). Receptors were obtained from a middle-aged man who had recovered from COVID-19.

This chain uses TRBV5-1 with TRBJ1-4, with 9 positions matching TRBD1. Germline V CDR1 and CDR2: SGHRS, YFSETQ. The trim removed 1 base at V and 7 bases at J, leaving 11 bases unmatched. This CDR3 has 17 residues. CDR3 amino acids: CASSLLGQGYGTEKLFF. In nucleotides, the CDR3 is TGCGCCAGCAGCTTGTTGGGACAGGGATACGGCACTGAAAAACTGTTTTTT. The whole variable domain, filled in from reference TRBV5-1 and TRBJ1-4, reads KAGVTQTPRYLIKTRGQQVTLSCSPISGHRSVSWYQQTPGQGLQFLFEYFSETQRNKGNFPGRFSGRQFSNSRSEMNVSTLELGDSALYLCASSLLGQGYGTEKLFFGSGTQLSVL.

The genes are TRBV19 and TRBJ1-2; D is ambiguous. Germline V gives CDR1 LNHDA, CDR2 SQIVND (reference sequence). This CDR3 is 12 amino acids long. The V end lost 4 bases, the J end lost 2 bases, and 5 bases lay between the germline ends. The CDR3 loop reads CASSTSNYGYTF. The CDR3 DNA follows: TGTGCCAGTAGTACAAGCAACTATGGCTACACCTTC.

The sample holds one count of this clone. The rearrangement uses TRBV24-1 and TRBJ2-1; 9 positions match TRBD1. The germline V gene has CDR1 KGHDR and CDR2 SFDVKD. The CDR3 runs to 14 residues. The V and J ends lost 7 bases and 7 bases, in that order; junction bases with no gene match: 7. The CDR3 DNA sequence: TGTGCCACCAGACCCGGGACAGGGCAAAATGAGCAGTTCTTC. Amino acid sequence: CATRPGTGQNEQFF.

This chain links TRBV7-3 with TRBJ1-2; the match to TRBD1 covers 7 bases. J was trimmed by 4 bases and V by 4 bases; bases with no gene match: 9. The CDR3 is 15 amino acids. Germline V gives CDR1 SGHTA, CDR2 FQGTGA. The CDR3 DNA is TGTGCCAGCAGCTCGGGACAGACTTCTGGCTATGGCTACACCTTC. The encoded protein is CASSSGQTSGYGYTF.

Written as DNA, the CDR3 is TGTGCCAGCAGTGAGGGGACAGGGGGTAGAAACACCATATATTTT. Translating it yields CASSEGTGGRNTIYF. This chain links TRBV6-1 with TRBJ1-3; 11 bases align to TRBD1. The ends lost 3 bases at V and 5 bases at J; junction bases unmatched: 3. The length of the CDR3 is 15 residues. The germline V gene has CDR1 MNHNS and CDR2 SASEGT.

The chain's CDR3 is CASSGGGTGDYGYTF. The DNA for the CDR3 is TGTGCCAGCAGCGGTGGGGGGACGGGTGACTATGGCTACACCTTC. The V and J genes are TRBV7-9 and TRBJ1-2; D possibly corresponds to TRBD1 (5 bases). The CDR3 runs 15 residues. The germline V gene encodes CDR1 SEHNR and CDR2 FQNEAQ (reference sequence). The V end lost 5 bases, the J end lost 3 bases, and 16 bases lay between the germline ends.

This clone was found a few times. CDR3: CASSPGGTGNHEQFF. CDR3 DNA sequence: TGTGCCAGCAGTCCCGGCGGGACAGGGAACCATGAGCAGTTCTTC. The rearrangement links TRBV2 to TRBJ2-1, with TRBD1 matching 9 bases. The CDR3 is made up of 15 amino acids. J lost 8 bases, V lost 5 bases, and 10 bases had no gene match. Per the germline V gene, CDR1 is SNHLY and CDR2 is FYNNEI.

This clone was seen more than once but under ten times. DNA of the CDR3: TGTGCCAGCAGTGAACGAGGGGGCAGGACTAATGAAAAACTGTTTTTT. It translates to CASSERGGRTNEKLFF. The chain employs TRBV6-1 and TRBJ1-4; 7 nucleotides line up with TRBD1. This CDR3 is built from 16 residues. J was trimmed by 2 bases and V by 2 bases; bases with no gene match: 5. Germline CDR1 MNHNS, CDR2 SASEGT.

V gene TRBV7-6 combines with J gene TRBJ1-2; 9 nucleotides agree with TRBD1. CDR1 is SGHVS, CDR2 FNYEAQ, per germline. V gave up 1 base and J gave up 11 bases; unmatched junction bases: 20. CDR3 length: 18 residues. As DNA, the CDR3 is TGTGCCAGCAGCTTAGAGAAAAATTTTCGGGGGGACAGGGTAAAATACACCTTC. Residues: CASSLEKNFRGDRVKYTF.

The J gene is TRBJ2-3, the V gene TRBV18, with a weak D call TRBD1 (6 bases). V lost 3 bases and J lost 3, with 13 bases in between. CDR3 length: 15 amino acids. In germline, CDR1 is KGHSH, CDR2 LQKENI. CDR3 sequence: CASSPQGTWTDTQYF. The CDR3 region has the DNA TGTGCCAGCTCACCCCAGGGGACGTGGACAGATACGCAGTATTTT.

In this sample, this clone turned up once. The CDR3 protein is CATRTGRTEAFF. The DNA of the CDR3 is TGTGCCACCCGGACAGGTCGCACTGAAGCTTTCTTT. The rearrangement uses TRBV15 and TRBJ1-1; 7 positions agree with TRBD1. Germline CDR1 is LNHNV and CDR2 is YYDKDF (reference sequence). This CDR3 has 12 residues. V shed 8 bases and J 4 bases; nucleotides not matched to a gene: 4.

This chain links TRBV5-4 with TRBJ2-7; a weak D match, TRBD2 (5 bases). In germline, CDR1 is SGHNT, CDR2 YYREEE (reference sequence). CDR3 length: 12 residues. The V end lost 2 bases, the J end lost 9 bases, and 12 bases lay between the germline ends. CDR3 sequence (DNA): TGTGCCAGCAGCTTCCGGGATTCGAGGCAGTACTTC. Amino acid sequence: CASSFRDSRQYF.

The rearrangement links TRBV4-1 to TRBJ1-5; 9 positions agree with TRBD1. Losses at the gene ends were 0 bases for V and 5 bases for J; bases not matched to a gene: 2. This CDR3 is built from 15 residues. Germline CDR1 reads MGHRA; CDR2 reads YSYEKL. In DNA form, the CDR3 reads TGCGCCAGCAGCCAAGAGGGGACAGGGTATCAGCCCCAGCATTTT. Its protein is CASSQEGTGYQPQHF.

The chain combines TRBV5-1 with TRBJ1-2; no definite D call. The V gene lost 7 bases and the J gene lost 0 bases, with 10 bases spanning the gap. Germline V gives CDR1 SGHRS, CDR2 YFSETQ. This CDR3 comprises 13 residues. The DNA for the CDR3 is TGCGCCAGCGGGTTCAGCGCTAACTATGGCTACACCTTC. Protein: CASGFSANYGYTF.